Shown below are 6 T cell receptor beta chains from a single sample sequenced in a study of T-cell memory formation after mild COVID-19. TCRdb analysed the 5' RACE reads with MiXCR anew, one entry per CDR3 protein. This sample has more than 200,000 distinct CDR3 sequences, with around 15% found just once. The sample was PBMCs or a T cell subset sorted from them (not recorded which). The receptors were gathered from a man between 18 and 35 years old who had mild COVID-19 (a few samples of this study predate the infection). Cell type and time point are not known.

A few counts support this clonotype. The chain carries TRBV4-2 and TRBJ2-5; D uncertain. Trimming took 1 base from V and 4 from J, leaving 10 bases between them. This CDR3 has 14 residues. Germline assignment: CDR1 LGHNA and CDR2 YNFKEQ. Written as DNA, the CDR3 is TGTGCCAGCAGCCAAGGGACCCTGGGAGAGACCCAGTACTTC. It translates to CASSQGTLGETQYF.

The rearrangement joins TRBV7-9 to TRBJ2-3, with unresolved D. Trimming pared 3 bases from V and 0 bases from J, leaving 7 bases between. Germline CDR1 SEHNR, CDR2 FQNEAQ (reference sequence). This CDR3 is built from 14 residues. CDR3 sequence reads: CASSLWGSTDTQYF. The CDR3 region has the DNA TGTGCCAGCAGCTTGTGGGGTAGCACAGATACGCAGTATTTT.

This chain uses TRBV2 with TRBJ1-4, with a weak D call TRBD1 (5 bases). Germline CDR1 is SNHLY and CDR2 is FYNNEI. Trimming removed 4 bases from V and 0 bases from J, with 9 bases in between. CDR3 length: 15 residues. Here the CDR3 DNA reads TGTGCCAGCAGTGGACAGCCTGCAACTAATGAAAAACTGTTTTTT. Protein sequence: CASSGQPATNEKLFF.

V gene TRBV20-1 combines with J gene TRBJ1-2, with 7 bases matching TRBD1. The CDR3 consists of 13 residues. V shed 3 bases, J shed 8 bases, and the junction held 9 bases outside the gene matches. Germline V CDR1 and CDR2: DFQATT, SNEGSKA (reference sequence). The CDR3 DNA is TGCAGTGCTAGGGATCAGACAGGGACCGGCTACACCTTC. It yields the protein CSARDQTGTGYTF.

The CDR3 is CSARAGGDGYTF. CDR3 in DNA: TGCAGTGCTAGAGCAGGGGGTGATGGCTACACCTTC. The V call is TRBV20-1, the J call TRBJ1-2; 7 bases agree with TRBD1. Germline CDR1 DFQATT, CDR2 SNEGSKA (reference sequence). The CDR3 is 12 amino acids. The trim removed 1 base at V and 6 bases at J, leaving 2 bases unmatched.

The genes are TRBV20-1 and TRBJ1-4; tentatively, D is TRBD1 (6 bases). The V and J ends lost 6 bases and 0 bases respectively, with 14 bases between them. CDR1 is DFQATT, CDR2 SNEGSKA, per germline (reference sequence). There are 15 residues in the CDR3. CDR3 amino acids: CSAKDSYATNEKLFF. Here the CDR3 DNA reads TGCAGTGCGAAGGACAGCTATGCAACTAATGAAAAACTGTTTTTT.